This T cell receptor beta chain was profiled in a study of cytomegalovirus exposure and HLA in healthy donors (TCRdb year 2017). Some background on the complete study: In an earlier analysis of approximately 500 of the donors, around 290 Gb of sequence data and 100 million or so unique TCR beta sequences from 180 million or so T cells were reported. About 330 gigabases of sequencing data and 70 million to 95 million unique TCR sequences made up an early release that covered 500 to 650 HLA-typed donors. Of the roughly 420 genotyped donors, 65% to 90% were placed in the genetic ancestry cluster associated with self-reported Caucasian donors. The study aimed to test whether cataloging public T cell receptors could reveal signatures of past pathogen exposure. The study used immunosequencing to profile the T cell repertoires of 666 subjects and linked those repertoires to cytomegalovirus serostatus. A separate validation cohort of some 130 different subjects was used in addition to the roughly 670-subject first cohort. To predict cytomegalovirus infection status, the study brought together high-throughput TCR immunosequencing, statistical association of individual TCRs with disease status, and machine learning. A later analysis re-examined previously published TCR beta repertoires from roughly 650 donors and added high-resolution HLA genotyping to investigate patterns of TCR occurrence. The later analysis used no new phenotypic data to find candidate immune exposures, relying instead on TCR beta sequences and their occurrence across donors. An earlier analysis of about 620 of the donors applied high-throughput TCR beta sequencing to assess whether each TCR beta V gene segment acted as functional or pseudogenic. Donor age, sex, ethnicity and CMV serostatus were compiled alongside the repertoire data. In a later genetic analysis, genome-wide SNP genotypes for about 55% of the roughly 670 donors were used, and that subset was treated as a discovery cohort. All discovery cohort repertoires had been generated using a single sequencing platform. HLA typing covered class I and class II loci at four-digit resolution. The number of typed donors differed by locus: 629-630 for A, B, C, DRB1 and DQB1; 500 to 550 for DQA1; around 580 for DPA1; and some 450 for DPB1. About 5 DR-DQ haplotypes were handled as single units for association and clustering, since linkage in the cohort was strong. On average, around 240,000 unique TCR beta nucleotide sequences were sequenced per donor among 350 to 400 genotyped donors of the cohort, with 15% to 20% of those sequences being non-productive. Here is what the overall study found, with its caveats: In this cohort, only TCR beta chains were sequenced, and detectable features were limited by the absence of alpha or paired-chain data. Several of the top co-occurrence clusters appeared to be linked to parvovirus B19, influenza, CMV and Epstein-Barr virus, according to a later analysis. Sequencing depth was assumed to be roughly uniform across donors in the presence/absence analyses, though that assumption may not hold. The classifier was reported to diagnose cytomegalovirus status with high specificity and sensitivity in both the original and validation cohorts. Three of the identified cytomegalovirus-associated TCR beta chains were confirmed in vitro to be specific for cytomegalovirus antigens. In a later analysis, most CMV-associated TCR beta chains were found to appear HLA-restricted, with HLA associations seemingly driven largely by CMV exposure. V-gene and J-gene trimming of TCR beta chains was associated with a missense DCLRE1C variant in a later genetic analysis, and the association was replicated in an independent cohort. According to the authors, the approach could potentially be generalized to other disease states and immunological phenotypes. In a later analysis, HLA-associated TCR beta chains were found to be more clonally expanded and to have lower generation probabilities than equally common non-associated chains. The 87-base-pair reads could not distinguish some IMGT-functional V segments, including TRBV6-2 and TRBV6-3, so those segments were excluded. In a later analysis, TCR association rates were found to vary across HLA loci, with the most associated TCRs seen for DRB1 alleles and the fewest for HLA-C alleles. Compared with the approximately 670-donor mean, donors in an Asian-associated ancestry cluster had fewer N-insertions in productive TCRs, according to a later genetic analysis. A total of roughly 160 TCR beta chains were listed by the study as associated with cytomegalovirus. In an earlier analysis of approximately 590 of the donors, most TCR beta V segments appeared in productive rearrangements about 87% or about 30% of the time, broadly matching IMGT annotations. When HLA alleles, especially DR and DQ, strongly co-occurred, attributing TCR associations to individual alleles was difficult. A further reported finding was that TCR beta sequences accurately predicted the HLA-A and HLA-B alleles for most subjects in the first cohort. While some public TCRs were present in many individuals, most TCR sequences turned up only very rarely across donors. The sequencing pipeline was judged likely to have produced a cluster of highly shared sequence variants as a technical artifact. The earlier analysis of nearly 600 of the donors excluded roughly 16 rarely observed V segments, including chromosome 9 orphons, because counts were too low. Because some donors lacked HLA typing at each locus, the association tests relied only on the typed subset. Linkage disequilibrium might explain the correlated functional status among segregating V segments, but an unknown experimental factor could not be ruled out. Immune exposure information for the cohort was limited to CMV serostatus. A later analysis associated approximately 17,000 TCR beta sequences with specific HLA alleles at a false discovery rate of 0.05.

Germline trimming: 1 base from V, 0 bases from J; junction bases outside gene matches: 2. The CDR3 sequence holds 15 residues, the cysteine and phenylalanine included. This entry keeps only the CDR3 DNA: 45 bases, framed from base 1. In the germline V gene (reference sequence), CDR1 corresponds to LNHDA and CDR2 to SQIVND. In total, roughly 670 healthy bone marrow donors made up the cohort. At the time of sampling, all cohort members were nominally healthy, though unrecorded immune exposures were likely present. The donor was CMV seronegative and belonged to the group of 352 seronegative cohort members. Each donor provided a peripheral blood sample, and peripheral blood mononuclear cells were used for TCR beta sequencing. Genomic DNA extraction from the blood cell samples was performed with the Qiagen DNeasy Blood Extraction Kit. As for this clone: Its antigen is currently not known. No clone much larger than this one lies a single base away; base qualities are absent.

Receptor amplification or capture employed the immunoSEQ multiplex PCR assay. For the multiplex PCR, a mixture combining 60 forward primers for TCR Vbeta segments and 13 reverse primers for TCR Jbeta segments was used. The CDR3 region of rearranged TCR beta genes was amplified from genomic DNA with a multiplex PCR assay. Amplified TCR beta libraries were sequenced as 87-base-pair reads on the Illumina HiSeq System. The source study handled its data this way. In a later analysis, roughly 80 million unique TCR beta chains were counted across the 500 to 850 repertoires, and roughly 9.9 million of these chains were shared by at least two donors. A nearest-neighbor algorithm error-corrected the raw reads and collapsed the reads into unique sequences, merging closely related sequences to remove PCR and sequencing errors. Alignment of CDR3 sequences to IMGT reference sequences was used to assign V, D and J gene segments. For a sequence to be retained, at least a six-nucleotide match to both a V gene segment and a J gene segment was required. Rearrangements were called productive when the CDR3 lacked stop codons and stayed in frame with V and J; all others were non-productive. CDR3 was defined according to IMGT convention as the region running from the second conserved V-encoded cysteine to the conserved J-encoded phenylalanine. The earlier analysis of about 570 of the donors excluded any sequence lacking an unambiguous match to a single V gene segment. In an earlier analysis of roughly 600 of the donors, a V segment was called functional when productive rearrangements were above 56.7%, and segregating when the standard deviation between donors exceeded 5%. To diagnose cytomegalovirus status from the catalog of TCR beta chain sequences, a statistical classification framework was built. A later analysis assigned V and J genes by comparing TCR nucleotide sequences with IMGT/GENE-DB human TR gene sequences. In a later analysis, CDR3 sequences and most-parsimonious VDJ recombination scenarios were assigned using the TCRdist pipeline. A later analysis defined each TCR beta chain by its CDR3 amino acid sequence plus V-gene family, and excluded reads lacking a unique V-gene family. A later analysis removed 600 or so highly shared, low-generation-probability nucleotide sequences to deal with suspected cross-contamination and a sequencing artifact. In a later analysis, a clonal expansion index was calculated for each public chain from normalized within-repertoire ranks of inferred template counts. A later analysis computed generation probabilities with a VDJ recombination model fitted to out-of-frame rearrangements, and checked the results against IGoR. In a later analysis, hypergeometric tests were used to score TCR-TCR, TCR-HLA and TCR-CMV co-occurrence, with a repertoire-size bias correction applied to TCR pairs. False discovery rates were estimated in a later analysis by permuting HLA or CMV assignments 20 times. A later analysis grouped co-occurring TCRs with DBSCAN, adding TCRdist sequence similarity when clustering within HLA-allele-positive subsets. Co-occurrence clustering excluded repertoires with fewer than 30,000 or more than 120,000 public chains, plus five with anomalous nucleotide sharing. TCRdb took over this immuneACCESS table, retaining in-frame rearrangements with V and J assigned. Such tables are incomplete; in checked studies, under half of the missing clones stem from an unresolved V gene, and the remainder is unexplained. V and J calls and clone size are as listed in that table; D and trimming were resolved from the DNA. Present in this sample are 140,000 to 150,000 clones, approximately 80% of which were seen just once. The ten largest clones take up roughly 4.3% of the sample.

This TCR was sampled from a male donor in good health and CMV-seronegative. The sequencing input was PBMCs. The sequence links TRBV19 to TRBJ2-7, with 8 central nucleotides matching TRBD1. The CDR3 corresponds to CASSIGQGSSYEQYF. The base sequence is TGTGCCAGTAGTATAGGACAGGGGAGCTCCTACGAGCAGTACTTC.